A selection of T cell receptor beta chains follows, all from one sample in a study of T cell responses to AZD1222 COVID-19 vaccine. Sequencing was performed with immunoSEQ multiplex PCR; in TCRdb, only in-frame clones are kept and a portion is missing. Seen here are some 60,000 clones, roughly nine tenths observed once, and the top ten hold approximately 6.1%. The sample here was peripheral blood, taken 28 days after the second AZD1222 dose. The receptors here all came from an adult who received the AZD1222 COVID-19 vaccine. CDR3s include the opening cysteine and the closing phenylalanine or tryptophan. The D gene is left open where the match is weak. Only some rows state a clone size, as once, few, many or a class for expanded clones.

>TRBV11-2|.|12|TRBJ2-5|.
CASSPELGTQYF
TGTGCCAGCAGCCCCGAGTTGGGGACCCAGTACTTC
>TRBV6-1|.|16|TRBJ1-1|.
CASSEDPGFFRFGAFF
TGTGCCAGCAGTGAAGATCCCGGGTTTTTCCGTTTTGGGGCTTTCTTT
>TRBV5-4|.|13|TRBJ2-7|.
CASSLATTSEQYF
TGTGCCAGCAGCTTGGCCACTACGAGTGAGCAGTACTTC
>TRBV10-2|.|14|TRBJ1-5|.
CASRGRGGNQPQHF
TGCGCCAGCAGGGGCAGGGGAGGCAATCAGCCCCAGCATTTT
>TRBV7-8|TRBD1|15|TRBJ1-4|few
CASSLGGTAGEKLFF
TGTGCCAGCAGCTTAGGTGGGACAGCTGGTGAAAAACTGTTTTTT
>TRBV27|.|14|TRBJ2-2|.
CASRDFRNTGELFF
TGTGCCAGCCGGGACTTTAGGAACACCGGGGAGCTGTTTTTT
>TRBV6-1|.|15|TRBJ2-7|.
CASSEIRVLFYEQYF
TGTGCCAGCAGTGAAATCCGGGTACTTTTCTACGAGCAGTACTTC
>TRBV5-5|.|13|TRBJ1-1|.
CASSLATNTEAFF
TGTGCCAGCAGCTTGGCCACGAACACTGAAGCTTTCTTT
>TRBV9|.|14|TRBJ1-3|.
CASSVAGTRNTIYF
TGTGCCAGCAGCGTAGCAGGTACCAGAAACACCATATATTTT
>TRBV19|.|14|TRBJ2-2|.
CASSIALRTGELFF
TGTGCCAGTAGTATAGCTTTACGCACCGGGGAGCTGTTTTTT
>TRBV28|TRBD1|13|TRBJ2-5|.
CASRSTGTQTQYF
TGTGCCAGCAGATCGACAGGGACACAGACCCAGTACTTC
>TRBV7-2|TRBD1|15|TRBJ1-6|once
CASSLAGQDNSPLHF
TGTGCCAGCAGCTTAGCTGGACAGGATAATTCACCCCTCCACTTT